This TCR beta chain was sequenced in a study of T cells in localized non-small cell lung cancer. Assay: immunoSEQ multiplex PCR; the TCRdb copy retains only in-frame clones and omits some. The sample has 30,000 or so clones; roughly nine tenths are singletons. The sample consisted of peripheral blood, taken before any cancer treatment. The TCR was taken from a woman aged 40-69 years with stage I lung adenocarcinoma.

Here the CDR3 DNA reads TGCGCCAGCCGGTGGGACAGGGGGGAATACGAGCAGTACTTC. Residues: CASRWDRGEYEQYF. This sequence joins TRBV5-1 and TRBJ2-7; 11 bases fit TRBD1. V lost 7 bases, J lost 4 bases, and 7 bases stayed unmatched. This CDR3 is 14 amino acids long. Germline CDR1 and CDR2: SGHRS and YFSETQ.